The present T cell receptor (beta chain) was sequenced within a study of blood T cell repertoires in COVID-19. Study in general: The United States, Italy and Spain provided the acute and convalescent COVID-19 samples. The analysed material was cDNA or gDNA that came from T cells, B-cell-depleted T cells, or PBMCs.

This clone has more than one count but fewer than ten. Produced via immunoSEQ multiplex PCR; TCRdb's table is partial and in-frame only. The sample consists of about 100,000 clones, just over 90% of them appearing once. The J segment lost 5 bases and the V segment lost 7 bases, leaving 14 bases of the junction unmatched. Germline V gene data show CDR1 as SGHRS and CDR2 as YFSETQ. The CDR3 has 16 amino acids. Sequencing was done on a sample of peripheral blood. The J gene is TRBJ1-1, the V gene TRBV5-1; 10 positions match TRBD1. The clonotype comes from a man aged 55 to 70 with acute or convalescent COVID-19. CDR3 coding DNA: TGCGCCAGCGTACCCGAACCGGGACAGGGGTGGACTGAAGCTTTCTTT. Translating gives CASVPEPGQGWTEAFF.